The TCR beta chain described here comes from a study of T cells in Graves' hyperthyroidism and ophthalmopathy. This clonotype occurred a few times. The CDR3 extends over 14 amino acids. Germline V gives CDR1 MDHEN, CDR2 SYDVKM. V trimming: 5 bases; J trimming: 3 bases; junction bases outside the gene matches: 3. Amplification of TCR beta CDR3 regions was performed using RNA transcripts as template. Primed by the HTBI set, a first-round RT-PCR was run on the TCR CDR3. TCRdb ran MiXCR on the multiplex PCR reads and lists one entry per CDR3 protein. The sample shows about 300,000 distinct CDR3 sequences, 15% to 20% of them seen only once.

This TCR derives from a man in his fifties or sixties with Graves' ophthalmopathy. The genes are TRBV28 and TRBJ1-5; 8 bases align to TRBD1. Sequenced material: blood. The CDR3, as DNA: TGTGCCAGCAGTCCAGGGGGCCTCAATCAGCCCCAGCATTTT. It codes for CASSPGGLNQPQHF.